The next 6 T cell receptor beta chains were all read from a single sample in a study of T cells expressing NK-cell markers. TCRdb re-called the 5' RACE reads and shows each CDR3 protein once, DNA omitted. Here the sample table reports about 260,000 distinct CDR3 sequences. What was sequenced was blood T cells: a sorted CD56 or NKG2C T cell subset, CD4+ or CD8+ T cells, or bulk PBMC T cells (not recorded which). Receptors were obtained from a man between 18 and 29 years old in good health.

The chain employs TRBV5-1 and TRBJ2-3; TCRdb designates TRBD1, a call that cannot be tested without DNA. The CDR3 sequence is 15 residues long. CDR1 is SGHRS, CDR2 YFSETQ, per germline. CDR3 region: CASSLANVGGDTQYF.

The chain links TRBV9 to TRBJ2-2; TCRdb's D call of TRBD2 is untestable without DNA. The CDR3 extends over 17 amino acids. Germline V gives CDR1 SGDLS, CDR2 YYNGEE. Here the CDR3 reads CASSASAGTSRAGELFF.

CDR3 in amino acids: CASSPRGGRTVNTEAFF. The chain combines TRBV7-6 with TRBJ1-1; the D call of TRBD1 rests on TCRdb alone, since no DNA is present to check it. Germline values: CDR1 SGHVS, CDR2 FNYEAQ. The CDR3 consists of 17 residues.

The chain couples TRBV18 to TRBJ1-2. There are 14 residues in the CDR3. Germline loops: CDR1 KGHSH, CDR2 LQKENI. CDR3 amino acids: CASSPTGDNYGYTF.

The chain combines TRBV11-2 with TRBJ2-1; TCRdb picks TRBD1, but there is no DNA to check that call. The CDR3 covers 18 residues. Germline V gene lookup returns CDR1 SGHAT and CDR2 FQNNGV. CDR3: CASSYSSGEVSSYNEQFF.

The chain recombines TRBV19 with TRBJ2-2; TCRdb's assignment of TRBD1 cannot be checked, as there is no DNA. Germline V gives CDR1 LNHDA, CDR2 SQIVND (reference sequence). The CDR3 covers 17 residues. The chain's CDR3 is CASSTRRTGEHTGELFF.